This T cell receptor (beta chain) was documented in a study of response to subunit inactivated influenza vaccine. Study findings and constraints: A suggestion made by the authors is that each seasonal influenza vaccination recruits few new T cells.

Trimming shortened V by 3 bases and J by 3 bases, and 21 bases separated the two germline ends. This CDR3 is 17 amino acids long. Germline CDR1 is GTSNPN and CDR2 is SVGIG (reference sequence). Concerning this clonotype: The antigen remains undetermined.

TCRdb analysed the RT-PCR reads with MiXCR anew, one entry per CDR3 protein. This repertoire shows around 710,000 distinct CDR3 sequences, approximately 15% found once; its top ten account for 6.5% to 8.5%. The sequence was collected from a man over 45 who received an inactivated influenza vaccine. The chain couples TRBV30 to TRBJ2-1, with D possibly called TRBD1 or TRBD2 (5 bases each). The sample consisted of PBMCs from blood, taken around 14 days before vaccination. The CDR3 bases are TGTGCCTGGAGCACCCCCCACCGGGGCCCCATCTACAATGAGCAGTTCTTC. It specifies CAWSTPHRGPIYNEQFF.